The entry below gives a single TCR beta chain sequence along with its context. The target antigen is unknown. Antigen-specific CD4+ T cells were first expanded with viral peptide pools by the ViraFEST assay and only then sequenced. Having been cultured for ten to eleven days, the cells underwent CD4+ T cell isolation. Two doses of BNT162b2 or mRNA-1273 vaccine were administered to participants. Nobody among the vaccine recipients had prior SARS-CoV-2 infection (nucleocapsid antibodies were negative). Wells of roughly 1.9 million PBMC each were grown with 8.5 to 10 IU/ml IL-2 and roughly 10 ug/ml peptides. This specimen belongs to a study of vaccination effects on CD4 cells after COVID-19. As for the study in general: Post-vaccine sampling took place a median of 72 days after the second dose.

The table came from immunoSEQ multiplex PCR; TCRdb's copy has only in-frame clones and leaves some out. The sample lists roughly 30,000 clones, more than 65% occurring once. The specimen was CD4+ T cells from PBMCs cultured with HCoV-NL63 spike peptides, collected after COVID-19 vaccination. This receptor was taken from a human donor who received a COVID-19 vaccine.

This CDR3 is CAISEGRGRETQYF. The CDR3 DNA follows: TGTGCCATCAGTGAAGGGCGGGGGAGAGAGACCCAGTACTTC. The V and J genes are TRBV10-3 and TRBJ2-5, with 7 bases fitting TRBD2. This CDR3 has 14 residues. The germline V gene has CDR1 ENHRY and CDR2 SYGVKD. The junction had 5 bases not matched to a gene; V was cut back by 3 bases and J by 4 bases.